This T cell receptor (beta chain) was sequenced in a study of T-cell reconstitution after alpha-beta-depleted transplantation in children. Unique molecular identifiers featured in how the TCRbeta library was prepared. TCRdb re-derived calls from the PCR reads in MiXCR, one entry per CDR3 protein. In the table there are some 95,000 distinct CDR3 sequences, about 22% of which are singletons. The CDR3 totals 12 residues. Trimming stripped 5 bases from V and 6 bases from J, with 11 bases between. The germline V gene has CDR1 SGHTA and CDR2 FQGNSA. The sequence was obtained from a boy aged 2 to 10 with acute lymphoblastic leukemia, due to receive a stem cell transplant. The chain couples TRBV7-2 to TRBJ2-7; no clear D gene. The starting material was PBMCs, obtained before TCRalphabeta/CD19-depleted stem cell transplant. The CDR3 DNA reads TGTGCCAGCAGCCTACCCGCTCCCGAGCAGTACTTC. It codes for CASSLPAPEQYF.